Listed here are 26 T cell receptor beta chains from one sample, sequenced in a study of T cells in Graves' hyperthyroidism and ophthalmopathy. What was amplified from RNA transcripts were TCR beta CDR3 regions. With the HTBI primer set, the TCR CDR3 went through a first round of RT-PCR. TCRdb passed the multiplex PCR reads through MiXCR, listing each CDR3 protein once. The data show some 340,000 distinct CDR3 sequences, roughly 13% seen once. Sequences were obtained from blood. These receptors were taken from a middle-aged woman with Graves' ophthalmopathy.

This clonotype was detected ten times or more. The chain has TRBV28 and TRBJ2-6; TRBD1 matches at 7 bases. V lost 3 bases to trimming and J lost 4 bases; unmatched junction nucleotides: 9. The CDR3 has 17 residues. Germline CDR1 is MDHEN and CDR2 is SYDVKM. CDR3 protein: CASSFTGVLSGANVLTF. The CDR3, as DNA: TGTGCCAGCAGTTTCACAGGGGTTCTCTCGGGGGCCAACGTCCTGACTTTC.

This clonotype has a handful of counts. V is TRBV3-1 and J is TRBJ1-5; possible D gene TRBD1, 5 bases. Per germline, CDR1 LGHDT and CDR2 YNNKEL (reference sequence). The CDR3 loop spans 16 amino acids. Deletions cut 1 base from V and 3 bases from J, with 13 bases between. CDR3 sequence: CASSQAGPGFNQPQHF. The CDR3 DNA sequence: TGTGCCAGCAGCCAAGCGGGGCCAGGGTTCAATCAGCCCCAGCATTTT.

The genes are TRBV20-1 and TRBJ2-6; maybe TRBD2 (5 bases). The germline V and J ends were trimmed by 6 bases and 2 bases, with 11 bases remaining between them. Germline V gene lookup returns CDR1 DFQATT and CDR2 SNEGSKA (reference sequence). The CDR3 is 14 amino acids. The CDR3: CSAAPGTGANVLTF. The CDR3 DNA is TGCAGTGCCGCCCCGGGAACTGGGGCCAACGTCCTGACTTTC.

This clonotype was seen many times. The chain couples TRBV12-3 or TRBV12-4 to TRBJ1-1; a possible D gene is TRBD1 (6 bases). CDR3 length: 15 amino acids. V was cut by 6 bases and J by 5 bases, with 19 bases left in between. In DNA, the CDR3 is TGTGCCAGCAGCCGATCCTCGGGACACTCGACTGAAGCTTTCTTT. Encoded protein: CASSRSSGHSTEAFF.

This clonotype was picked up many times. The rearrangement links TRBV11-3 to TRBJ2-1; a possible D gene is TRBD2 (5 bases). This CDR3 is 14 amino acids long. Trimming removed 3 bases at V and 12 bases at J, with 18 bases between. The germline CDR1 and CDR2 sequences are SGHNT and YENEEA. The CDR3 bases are TGTGCCAGCAGCTTTACGGGGTCCAAAGCTGGGCAGTTCTTC. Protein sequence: CASSFTGSKAGQFF.

CDR3 DNA: TGTGCCAGCACCAACAGGGGCTGGGACGAGCAGTACTTC. It specifies CASTNRGWDEQYF. The chain joins TRBV6-1 to TRBJ2-7; 7 bases match TRBD1. V was clipped by 7 bases and J by 5 bases; unmatched bases: 8. The germline gives CDR1 MNHNS, CDR2 SASEGT. The CDR3 has 13 residues.

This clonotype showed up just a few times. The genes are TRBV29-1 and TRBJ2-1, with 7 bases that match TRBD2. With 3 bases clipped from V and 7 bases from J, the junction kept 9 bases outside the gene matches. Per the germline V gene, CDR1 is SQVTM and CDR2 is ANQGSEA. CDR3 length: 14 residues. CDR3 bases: TGCAGCGTTGATGTAGCGGGTCGTAGAAATGAGCAGTTCTTC. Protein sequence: CSVDVAGRRNEQFF.

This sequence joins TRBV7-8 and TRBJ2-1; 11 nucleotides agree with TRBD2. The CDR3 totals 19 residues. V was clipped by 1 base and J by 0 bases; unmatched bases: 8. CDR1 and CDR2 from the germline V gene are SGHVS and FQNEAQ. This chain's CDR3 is CASSLEDRLAGFSYNEQFF. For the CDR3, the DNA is TGTGCCAGCAGCTTAGAGGATCGACTAGCGGGGTTCTCCTACAATGAGCAGTTCTTC.

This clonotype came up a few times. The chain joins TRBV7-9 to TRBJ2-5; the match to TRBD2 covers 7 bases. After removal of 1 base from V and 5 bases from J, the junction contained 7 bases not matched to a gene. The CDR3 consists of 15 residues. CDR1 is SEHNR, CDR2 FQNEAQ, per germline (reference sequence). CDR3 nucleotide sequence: TGTGCCAGCAGCTTAGTAACTACTAGCGAGGAGACCCAGTACTTC. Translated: CASSLVTTSEETQYF.

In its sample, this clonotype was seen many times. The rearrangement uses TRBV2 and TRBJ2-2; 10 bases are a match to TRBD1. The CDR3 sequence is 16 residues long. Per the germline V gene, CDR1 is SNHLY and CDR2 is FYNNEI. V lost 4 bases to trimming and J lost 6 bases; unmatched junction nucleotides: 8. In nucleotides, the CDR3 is TGTGCCAGCAGTGGTTCCGGGACAGGGGTACCCGGGGAGCTGTTTTTT. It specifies CASSGSGTGVPGELFF.

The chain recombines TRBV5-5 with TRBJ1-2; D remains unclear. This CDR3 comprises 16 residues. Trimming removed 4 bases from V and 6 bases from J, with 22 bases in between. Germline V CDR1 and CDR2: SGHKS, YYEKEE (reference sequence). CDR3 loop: CASSPILTRERHGYTF. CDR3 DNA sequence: TGTGCCAGCAGCCCGATTCTTACCAGAGAAAGGCATGGCTACACCTTC.

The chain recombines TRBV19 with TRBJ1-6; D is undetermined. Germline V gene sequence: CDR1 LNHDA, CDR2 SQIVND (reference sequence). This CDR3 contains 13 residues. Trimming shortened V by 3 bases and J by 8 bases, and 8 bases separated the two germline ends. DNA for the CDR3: TGTGCCAGTAGTATCCCTGAGGATTCACCCCTCCACTTT. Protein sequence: CASSIPEDSPLHF.

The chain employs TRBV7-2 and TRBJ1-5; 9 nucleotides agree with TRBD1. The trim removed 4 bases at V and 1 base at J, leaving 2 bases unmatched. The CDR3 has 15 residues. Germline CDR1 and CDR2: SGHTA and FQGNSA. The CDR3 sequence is CASSSGQGSNQPQHF. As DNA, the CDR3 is TGTGCCAGCAGCTCCGGACAGGGGAGCAATCAGCCCCAGCATTTT. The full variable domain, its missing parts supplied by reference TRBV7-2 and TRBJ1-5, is GAGVSQSPSNKVTEKGKDVELRCDPISGHTALYWYRQSLGQGLEFLIYFQGNSAPDKSGLPSDRFSAERTGGSVSTLTIQRTQQEDSAVYLCASSSGQGSNQPQHFGDGTRLSIL.

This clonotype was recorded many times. The CDR3 loop is CASSLSAGFSYEQYF. The CDR3 DNA sequence: TGTGCCAGCAGTTTATCAGCGGGTTTCTCCTACGAGCAGTACTTC. V and J are TRBV28 and TRBJ2-7, with a tentative D call TRBD2 (6 bases). V dropped 1 base and J dropped 0 bases, with 10 bases sitting between them. The length of the CDR3 is 15 residues. Looked up from germline, CDR1 is MDHEN and CDR2 is SYDVKM.

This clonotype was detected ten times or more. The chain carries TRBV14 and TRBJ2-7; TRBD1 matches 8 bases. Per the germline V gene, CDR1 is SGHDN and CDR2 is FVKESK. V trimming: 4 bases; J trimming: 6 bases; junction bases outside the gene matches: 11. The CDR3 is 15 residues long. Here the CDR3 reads CASSRGQGRTGEQYF. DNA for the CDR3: TGTGCCAGCAGCCGAGGACAGGGCCGGACCGGCGAGCAGTACTTC.

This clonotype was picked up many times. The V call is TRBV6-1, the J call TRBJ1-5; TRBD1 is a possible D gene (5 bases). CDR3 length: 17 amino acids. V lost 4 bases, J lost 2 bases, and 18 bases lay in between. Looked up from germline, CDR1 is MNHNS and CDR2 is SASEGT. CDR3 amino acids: CASSVPSGGGGNQPQHF. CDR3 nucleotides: TGTGCCAGCAGTGTCCCGTCGGGGGGAGGGGGCAATCAGCCCCAGCATTTT.

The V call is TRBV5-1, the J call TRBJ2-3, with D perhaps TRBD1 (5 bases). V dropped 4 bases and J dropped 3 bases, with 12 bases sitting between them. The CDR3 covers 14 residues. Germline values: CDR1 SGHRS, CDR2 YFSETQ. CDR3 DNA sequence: TGCGCCAGCAGCCTCTATCAGGGAACAGATACGCAGTATTTT. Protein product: CASSLYQGTDTQYF.

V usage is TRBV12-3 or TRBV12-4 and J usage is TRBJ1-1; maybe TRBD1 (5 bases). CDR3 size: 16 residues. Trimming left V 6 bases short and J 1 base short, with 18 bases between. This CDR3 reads CASSLGTWSRNTEAFF. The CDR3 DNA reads TGTGCCAGCAGCCTCGGGACTTGGTCCCGGAACACTGAAGCTTTCTTT.

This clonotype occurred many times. DNA for the CDR3: TGCAGTGCGCCAGGCGGACGGTCCACCTTTAACACTGAAGCTTTCTTT. Its translation is CSAPGGRSTFNTEAFF. The chain is built from TRBV20-1 and TRBJ1-1; D gene unclear. In germline, CDR1 is DFQATT, CDR2 SNEGSKA (reference sequence). The CDR3 is 16 residues long. V lost 6 bases, J lost 2 bases, and 22 bases lay in between.

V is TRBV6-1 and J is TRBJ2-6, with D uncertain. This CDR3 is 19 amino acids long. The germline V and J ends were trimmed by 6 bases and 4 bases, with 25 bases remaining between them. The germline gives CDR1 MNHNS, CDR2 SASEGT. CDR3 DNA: TGTGCCAGCAGCCCAACCTCCCGGGCCAGATCCTCGGGGGCCAACGTCCTGACTTTC. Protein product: CASSPTSRARSSGANVLTF.

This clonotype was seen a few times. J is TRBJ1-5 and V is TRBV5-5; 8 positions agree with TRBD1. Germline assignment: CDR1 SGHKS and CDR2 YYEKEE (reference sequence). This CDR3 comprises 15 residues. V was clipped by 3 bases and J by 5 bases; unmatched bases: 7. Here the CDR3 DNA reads TGTGCCAGCAGCTGGGGGACAGGTGGTGATCAGCCCCAGCATTTT. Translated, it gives CASSWGTGGDQPQHF.

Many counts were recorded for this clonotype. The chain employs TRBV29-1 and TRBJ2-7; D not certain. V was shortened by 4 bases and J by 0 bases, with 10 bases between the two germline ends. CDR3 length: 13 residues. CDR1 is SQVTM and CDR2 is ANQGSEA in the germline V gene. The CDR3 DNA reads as TGCAGCGTTGGAACAGTCAGCTCCTACGAGCAGTACTTC. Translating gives CSVGTVSSYEQYF.

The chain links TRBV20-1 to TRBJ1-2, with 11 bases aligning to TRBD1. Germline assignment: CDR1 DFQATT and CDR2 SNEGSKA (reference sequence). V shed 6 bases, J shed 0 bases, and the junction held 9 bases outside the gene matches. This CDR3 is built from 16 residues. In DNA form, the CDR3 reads TGCAGTGCCGCCGGGACAGGGGGTTCAACTAACTATGGCTACACCTTC. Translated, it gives CSAAGTGGSTNYGYTF.

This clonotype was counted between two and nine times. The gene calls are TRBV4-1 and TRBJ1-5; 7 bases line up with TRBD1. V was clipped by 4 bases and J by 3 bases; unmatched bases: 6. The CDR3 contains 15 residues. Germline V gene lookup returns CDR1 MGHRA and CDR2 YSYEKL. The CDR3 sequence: CASSRRQGDNQPQHF. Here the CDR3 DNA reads TGCGCCAGCAGCCGGCGTCAGGGGGACAATCAGCCCCAGCATTTT.

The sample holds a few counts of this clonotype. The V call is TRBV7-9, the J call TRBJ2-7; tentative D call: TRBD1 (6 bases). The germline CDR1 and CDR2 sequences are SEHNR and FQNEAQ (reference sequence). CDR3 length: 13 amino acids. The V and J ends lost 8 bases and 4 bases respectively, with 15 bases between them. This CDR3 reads CASSRTERYEQYF. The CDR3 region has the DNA TGTGCCAGCTCCCGGACAGAGAGGTACGAGCAGTACTTC.

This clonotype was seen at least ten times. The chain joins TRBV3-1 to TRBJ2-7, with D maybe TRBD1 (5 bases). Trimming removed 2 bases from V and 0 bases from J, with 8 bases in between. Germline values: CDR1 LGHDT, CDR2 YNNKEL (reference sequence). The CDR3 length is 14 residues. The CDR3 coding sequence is TGTGCCAGCAGCCAACAGGGAATCTCCTACGAGCAGTACTTC. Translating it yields CASSQQGISYEQYF.